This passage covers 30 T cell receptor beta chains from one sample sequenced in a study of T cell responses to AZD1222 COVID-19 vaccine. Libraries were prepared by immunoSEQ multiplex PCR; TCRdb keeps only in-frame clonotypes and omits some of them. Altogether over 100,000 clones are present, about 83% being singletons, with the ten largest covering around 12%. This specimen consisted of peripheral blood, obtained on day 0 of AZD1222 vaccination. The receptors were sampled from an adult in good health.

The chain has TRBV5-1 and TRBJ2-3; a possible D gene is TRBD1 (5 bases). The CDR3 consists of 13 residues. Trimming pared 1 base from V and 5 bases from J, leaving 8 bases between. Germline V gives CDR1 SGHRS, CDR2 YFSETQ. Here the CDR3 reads CASSLQGGDTQYF. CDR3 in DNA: TGCGCCAGCAGCTTGCAGGGCGGAGATACGCAGTATTTT.

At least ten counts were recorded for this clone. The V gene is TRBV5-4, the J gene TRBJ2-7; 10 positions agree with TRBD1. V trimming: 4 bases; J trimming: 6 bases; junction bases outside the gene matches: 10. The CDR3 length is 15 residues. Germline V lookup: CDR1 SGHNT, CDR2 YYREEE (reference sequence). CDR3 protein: CASSNTGTGVSEQYF. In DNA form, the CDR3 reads TGTGCCAGCAGCAATACCGGGACAGGGGTATCCGAGCAGTACTTC.

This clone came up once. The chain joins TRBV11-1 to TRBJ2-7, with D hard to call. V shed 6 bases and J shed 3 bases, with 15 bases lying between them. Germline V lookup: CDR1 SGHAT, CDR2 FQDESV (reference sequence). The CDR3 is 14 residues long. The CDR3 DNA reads TGTGCCAGCAGTGAGACGGCTTTAGGCTACGAGCAGTACTTC. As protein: CASSETALGYEQYF.

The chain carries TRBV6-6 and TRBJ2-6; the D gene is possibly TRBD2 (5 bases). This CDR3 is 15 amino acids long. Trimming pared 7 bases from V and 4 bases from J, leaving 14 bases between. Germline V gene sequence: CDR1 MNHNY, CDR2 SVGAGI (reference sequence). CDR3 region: CASIRGTWGANVLTF. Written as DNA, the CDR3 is TGTGCCAGCATCCGGGGTACGTGGGGGGCCAACGTCCTGACTTTC.

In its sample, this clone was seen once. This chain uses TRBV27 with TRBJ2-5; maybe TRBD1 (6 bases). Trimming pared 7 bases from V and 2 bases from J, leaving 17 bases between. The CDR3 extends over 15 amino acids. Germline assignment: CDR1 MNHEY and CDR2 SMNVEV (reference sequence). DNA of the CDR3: TGTGCCAGCACCCCCCAGGAAGGGGGACAAGAGACCCAGTACTTC. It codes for CASTPQEGGQETQYF.

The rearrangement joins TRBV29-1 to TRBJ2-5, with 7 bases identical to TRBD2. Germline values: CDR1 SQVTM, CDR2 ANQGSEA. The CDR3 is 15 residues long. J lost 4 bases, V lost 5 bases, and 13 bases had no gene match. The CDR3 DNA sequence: TGCAGCGTTAGTTCGGGGGAGGGGAATACAGAGACCCAGTACTTC. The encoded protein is CSVSSGEGNTETQYF.

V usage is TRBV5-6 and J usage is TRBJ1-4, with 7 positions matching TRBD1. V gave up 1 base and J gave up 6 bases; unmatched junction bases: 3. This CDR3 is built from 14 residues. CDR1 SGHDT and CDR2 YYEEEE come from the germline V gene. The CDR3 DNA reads TGTGCCAGCAGCTTGACAGGGGTATATGAAAAACTGTTTTTT. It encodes CASSLTGVYEKLFF.

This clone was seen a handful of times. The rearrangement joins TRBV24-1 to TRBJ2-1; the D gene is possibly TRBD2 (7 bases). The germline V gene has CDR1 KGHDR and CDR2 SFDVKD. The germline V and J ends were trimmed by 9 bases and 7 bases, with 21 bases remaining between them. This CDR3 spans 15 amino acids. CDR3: CATGGGLQTGNEQFF. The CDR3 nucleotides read TGTGCCACCGGGGGGGGGCTACAAACGGGGAATGAGCAGTTCTTC.

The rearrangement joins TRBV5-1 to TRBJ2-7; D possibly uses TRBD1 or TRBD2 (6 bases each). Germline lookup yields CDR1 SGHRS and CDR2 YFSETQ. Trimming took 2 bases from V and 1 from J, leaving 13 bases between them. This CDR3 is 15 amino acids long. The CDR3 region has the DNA TGCGCCAGCAGCTTAACTCCGGGGGCTTCCTACGAGCAGTACTTC. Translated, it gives CASSLTPGASYEQYF. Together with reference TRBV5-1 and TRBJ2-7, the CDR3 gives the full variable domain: KAGVTQTPRYLIKTRGQQVTLSCSPISGHRSVSWYQQTPGQGLQFLFEYFSETQRNKGNFPGRFSGRQFSNSRSEMNVSTLELGDSALYLCASSLTPGASYEQYFGPGTRLTVT.

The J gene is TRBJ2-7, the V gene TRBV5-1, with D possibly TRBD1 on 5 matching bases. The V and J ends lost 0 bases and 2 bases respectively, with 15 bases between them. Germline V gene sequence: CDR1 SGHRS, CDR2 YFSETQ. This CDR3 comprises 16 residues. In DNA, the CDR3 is TGCGCCAGCAGCTTGGGTATGACAGTTGAGCCCTACGAGCAGTACTTC. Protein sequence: CASSLGMTVEPYEQYF.

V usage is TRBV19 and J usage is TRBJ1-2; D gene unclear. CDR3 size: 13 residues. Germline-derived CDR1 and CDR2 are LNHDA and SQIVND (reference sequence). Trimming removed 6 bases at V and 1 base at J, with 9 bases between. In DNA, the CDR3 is TGTGCCAGTAGCGACGTCGATAACTATGGCTACACCTTC. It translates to CASSDVDNYGYTF.

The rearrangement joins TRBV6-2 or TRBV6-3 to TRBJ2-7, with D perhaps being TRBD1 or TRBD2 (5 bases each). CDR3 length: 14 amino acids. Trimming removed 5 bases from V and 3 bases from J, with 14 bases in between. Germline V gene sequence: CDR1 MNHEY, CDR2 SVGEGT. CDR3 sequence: CASSRRDGDYEQYF. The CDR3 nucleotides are TGTGCCAGCAGTCGCCGGGACGGAGACTACGAGCAGTACTTC.

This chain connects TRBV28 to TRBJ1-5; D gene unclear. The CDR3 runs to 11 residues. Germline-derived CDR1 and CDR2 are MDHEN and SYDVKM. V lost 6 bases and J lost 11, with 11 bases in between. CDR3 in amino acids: CASSPGPTQHF. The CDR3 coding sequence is TGTGCCAGCAGCCCAGGTCCCACCCAGCATTTT. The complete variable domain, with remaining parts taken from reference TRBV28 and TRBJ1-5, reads DVKVTQSSRYLVKRTGEKVFLECVQDMDHENMFWYRQDPGLGLRLIYFSYDVKMKEKGDIPEGYSVSREKKERFSLILESASTNQTSMYLCASSPGPTQHFGDGTRLSIL.

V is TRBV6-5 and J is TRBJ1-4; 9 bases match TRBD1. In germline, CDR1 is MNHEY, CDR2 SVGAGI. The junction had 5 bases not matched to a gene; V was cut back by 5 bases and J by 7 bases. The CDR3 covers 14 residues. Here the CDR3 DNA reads TGTGCCAGCAGTATTAGACAGGGGGGTGAAAAACTGTTTTTT. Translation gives CASSIRQGGEKLFF.

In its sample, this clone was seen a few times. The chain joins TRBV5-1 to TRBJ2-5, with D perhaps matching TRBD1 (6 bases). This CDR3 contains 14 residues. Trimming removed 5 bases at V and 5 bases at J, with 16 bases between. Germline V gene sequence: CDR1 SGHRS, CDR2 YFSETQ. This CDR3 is CASRQGPSEETQYF. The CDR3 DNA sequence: TGCGCCAGCAGACAGGGACCGAGCGAGGAGACCCAGTACTTC.

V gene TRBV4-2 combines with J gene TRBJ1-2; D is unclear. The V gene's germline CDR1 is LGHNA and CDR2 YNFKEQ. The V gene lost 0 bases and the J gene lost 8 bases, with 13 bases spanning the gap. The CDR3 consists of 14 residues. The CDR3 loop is CASSQDGETWGYTF. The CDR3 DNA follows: TGTGCCAGCAGCCAAGATGGCGAGACATGGGGCTACACCTTC.

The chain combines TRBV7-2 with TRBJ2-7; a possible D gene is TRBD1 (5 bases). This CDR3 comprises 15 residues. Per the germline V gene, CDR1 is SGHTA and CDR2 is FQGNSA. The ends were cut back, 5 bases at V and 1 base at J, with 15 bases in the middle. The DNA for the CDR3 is TGTGCCAGCAGCCCAAACAGGTTTCCTTCCTACGAGCAGTACTTC. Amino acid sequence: CASSPNRFPSYEQYF.

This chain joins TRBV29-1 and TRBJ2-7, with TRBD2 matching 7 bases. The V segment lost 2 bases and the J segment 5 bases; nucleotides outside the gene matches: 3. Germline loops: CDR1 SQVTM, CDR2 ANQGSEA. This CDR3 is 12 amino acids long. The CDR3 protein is CSVEMGGNEQYF. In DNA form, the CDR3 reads TGCAGCGTTGAAATGGGGGGGAACGAGCAGTACTTC.

CDR3 sequence (DNA): TGTGCTGCCGGGACAGGGGGCACAGATACGCAGTATTTT. Protein: CAAGTGGTDTQYF. The chain has TRBV30 and TRBJ2-3, with 10 bases identical to TRBD1. This CDR3 region has 13 residues. In germline, CDR1 is GTSNPN, CDR2 SVGIG (reference sequence).

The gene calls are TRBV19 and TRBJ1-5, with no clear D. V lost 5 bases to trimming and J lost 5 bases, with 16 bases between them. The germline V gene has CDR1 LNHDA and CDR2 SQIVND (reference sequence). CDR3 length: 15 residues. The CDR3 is CASSPRLLSYQPQHF. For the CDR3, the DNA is TGTGCCAGTAGTCCCAGACTGTTGTCGTATCAGCCCCAGCATTTT.

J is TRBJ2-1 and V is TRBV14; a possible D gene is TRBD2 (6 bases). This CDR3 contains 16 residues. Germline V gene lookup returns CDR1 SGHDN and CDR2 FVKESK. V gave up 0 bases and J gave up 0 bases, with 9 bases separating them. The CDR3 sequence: CASSQDGGVSYNEQFF. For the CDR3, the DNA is TGTGCCAGCAGCCAAGATGGCGGGGTCTCCTACAATGAGCAGTTCTTC.

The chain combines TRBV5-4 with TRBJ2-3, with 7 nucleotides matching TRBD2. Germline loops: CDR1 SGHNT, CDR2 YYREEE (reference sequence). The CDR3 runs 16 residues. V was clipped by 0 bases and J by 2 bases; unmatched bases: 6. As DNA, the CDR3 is TGTGCCAGCAGCTTGGCCGGACTAGAGTTCACAGATACGCAGTATTTT. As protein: CASSLAGLEFTDTQYF. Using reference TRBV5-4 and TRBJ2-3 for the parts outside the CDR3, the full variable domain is ETGVTQSPTHLIKTRGQQVTLRCSSQSGHNTVSWYQQALGQGPQFIFQYYREEENGRGNFPPRFSGLQFPNYSSELNVNALELDDSALYLCASSLAGLEFTDTQYFGPGTRLTVL.

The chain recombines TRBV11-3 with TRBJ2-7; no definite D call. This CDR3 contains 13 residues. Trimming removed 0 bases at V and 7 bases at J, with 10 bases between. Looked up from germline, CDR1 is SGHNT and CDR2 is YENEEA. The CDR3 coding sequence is TGTGCCAGCAGCTTAGATCAAAGGAATGAGCAGTACTTC. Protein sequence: CASSLDQRNEQYF.

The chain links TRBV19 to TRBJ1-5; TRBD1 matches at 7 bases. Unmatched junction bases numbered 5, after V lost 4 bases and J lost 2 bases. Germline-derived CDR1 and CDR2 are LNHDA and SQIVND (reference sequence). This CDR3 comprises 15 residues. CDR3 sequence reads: CASSTTGMGNQPQHF. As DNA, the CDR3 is TGTGCCAGTAGTACGACAGGGATGGGCAATCAGCCCCAGCATTTT.

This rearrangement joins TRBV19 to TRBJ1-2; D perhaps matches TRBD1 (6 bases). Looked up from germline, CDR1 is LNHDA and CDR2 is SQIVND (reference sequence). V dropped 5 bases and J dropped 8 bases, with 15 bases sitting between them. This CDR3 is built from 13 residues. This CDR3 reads CASSWETGFGYTF. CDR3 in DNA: TGTGCCAGTAGTTGGGAGACAGGCTTCGGCTACACCTTC.

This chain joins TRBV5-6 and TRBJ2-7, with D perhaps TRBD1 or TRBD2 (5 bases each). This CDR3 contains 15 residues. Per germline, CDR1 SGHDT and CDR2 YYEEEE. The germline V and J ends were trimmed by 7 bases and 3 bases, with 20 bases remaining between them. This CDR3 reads CASGHREQLDYEQYF. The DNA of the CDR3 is TGTGCCAGCGGACACCGGGAACAGCTTGACTACGAGCAGTACTTC.

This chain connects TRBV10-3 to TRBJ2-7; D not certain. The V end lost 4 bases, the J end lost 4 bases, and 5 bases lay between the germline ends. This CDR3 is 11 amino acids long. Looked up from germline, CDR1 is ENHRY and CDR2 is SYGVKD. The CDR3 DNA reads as TGTGCCATCAGTGGGCTTTACGAGCAGTACTTC. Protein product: CAISGLYEQYF.

The CDR3 region is CASSSLKKAEAFF. The CDR3 DNA reads as TGTGCCAGCAGTTCTCTCAAGAAGGCCGAAGCTTTCTTT. V and J are TRBV28 and TRBJ1-1; D not certain. V lost 4 bases and J lost 8, with 14 bases in between. This CDR3 is built from 13 residues. Germline V gives CDR1 MDHEN, CDR2 SYDVKM.

Written as DNA, the CDR3 is TGTGCCAGCAGTTTCACAGAGATTTATGGCTACACCTTC. This encodes CASSFTEIYGYTF. V usage is TRBV28 and J usage is TRBJ1-2; D ambiguous. This CDR3 region has 13 residues. V lost 3 bases to trimming and J lost 5 bases, with 10 bases between them. Germline lookup yields CDR1 MDHEN and CDR2 SYDVKM.

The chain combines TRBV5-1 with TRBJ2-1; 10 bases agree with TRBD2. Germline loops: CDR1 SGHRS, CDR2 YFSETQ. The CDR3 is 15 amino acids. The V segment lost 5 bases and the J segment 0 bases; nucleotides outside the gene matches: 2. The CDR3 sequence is CASSRLAGSYNEQFF. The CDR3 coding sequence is TGCGCCAGCAGTAGACTAGCGGGCTCCTACAATGAGCAGTTCTTC.